Below, one T cell receptor (beta chain) is given with its context. V gave up 0 bases and J gave up 3 bases, with 3 bases separating them. The CDR3 has 12 residues. Germline loops: CDR1 SGHRS, CDR2 YFSETQ. This specimen belongs to a study of blood T cell repertoires in COVID-19. The wider study: Samples came from the United States, Italy and Spain, spanning acute and convalescent COVID-19. Sample material is recorded as cDNA or gDNA derived from T cells, B-cell-depleted T cells, or PBMCs.

The table came from immunoSEQ multiplex PCR; TCRdb's copy has only in-frame clones and leaves some out. The sample consists of some 460,000 clones, 75% to 90% of them appearing once. The chain recombines TRBV5-1 with TRBJ1-2; D is ambiguous. Sequenced input: peripheral blood. The TCR sequence derives from a woman aged 30 to 39 with acute or convalescent COVID-19. CDR3 sequence reads: CASSLEHYGYTF. CDR3 in DNA: TGCGCCAGCAGCTTGGAGCACTATGGCTACACCTTC.